The following is a TCR beta chain sequence with its context. There is no known antigen for this receptor. The sample holds no much larger clone one base away, and base qualities are not on file. The label giving this sample's time point can be read as: baseline before first vaccination. Vaccinee samples came from UK trials COV001 and COV002, including a single-blind randomized controlled phase 2/3 trial of AZD1222 (ChAdOx1 nCoV-19) in healthy adults. Trial participant PBMC samples were collected at day 0 and day 28 after the second dose for TCRbeta chain sequencing. The data belong to a study of T cell responses to AZD1222 COVID-19 vaccine (dated by TCRdb to the early 2020s). Turning to the overall study: Because spike-specific TCR depth and breadth did not differ between the two schedules, AZD1222 recipients who got a second dose at roughly 4 weeks were pooled with those who got a second dose at roughly 12 weeks. TCR sequencing was performed for 230 to 250 trial participants, of whom roughly 200 were given two doses of AZD1222 and some 25 were given two doses of MenACWY control vaccine. Trial participants were enrolled by age into subgroups of 18-55, 56-69 and 70-plus years, and about 150, 27 and 61 TCR-sequenced participants, respectively, were included in these subgroups.

Overall results and qualifications from the work: Reportedly, almost half of the unique spike-specific TCRs recognized epitopes lying outside the regions that are mutated in the B.1.351 and B.1.1.7 variants. A significant rise in spike-specific TCR breadth and depth was observed after two AZD1222 doses relative to day 0 and relative to MenACWY recipients. Participants were mostly white British, with more females than males. The authors suggested clonal diversity may have been underestimated. In the small 56-69-year group, the increase in depth fell short of significance, most likely because of low power. The whole spike protein was spanned by vaccine-associated CD4 TCRs, and dominant responses were seen in regions 160-218 and 743-854. Because no day 14 peak-response samples were available, the repertoires could be characterized only after the peak T cell response. Only a handful of AZD1222 recipients were SARS-CoV-2 seropositive at baseline, limiting conclusions about previously exposed vaccinees.

The germline V gene specifies SGHVS as CDR1 and FQNEAQ as CDR2. The trim is 5 bases for V and 11 bases for J, with a gap of 19 bases between the germline ends. The CDR3 starts with the cysteine, ends with the phenylalanine, and has 14 residues. The entry retains the CDR3 DNA only, 42 bases that are in frame from base 1. The CDR3 regions of human TCRbeta chains were analyzed by immunosequencing. The authors' analysis ran thus. TCRs in the repertoires were compared against a reference library of SARS-CoV-2-specific TCRs that had been generated with the MIRA antigen-specificity platform. Breadth was defined as the fraction of unique TCRs that were SARS-CoV-2-associated. Depth was defined as the fraction of total T cells that were SARS-CoV-2-associated. Using the MIRA data, each spike-specific TCR was mapped to the spike region that the TCR reacts to and placed in a CD4 or CD8 class. Log10-transformed breadth and depth values were compared by one-way ANOVA with Sidak's multiple comparisons tests. TCRdb limited this immuneACCESS table to in-frame rearrangements with V and J called. A share of clones is missing; checked studies link under half to unresolved V genes, and the rest is unexplained. V and J calls and clone size are those listed in that table; D and trimming were worked out from the DNA. This sample is represented by 110,000 to 150,000 clones; just over 90% of them were singletons. Around 3.7% of the sample is taken by the ten largest.

Sequenced material: peripheral blood, taken on day 0 of AZD1222 vaccination. This receptor was taken from an adult in good health. The V and J genes are TRBV7-8 and TRBJ1-5; the D gene cannot be named for sure. The CDR3 region: CASSPYGSNGAQHF. The sequence in DNA is TGTGCCAGCAGCCCCTATGGCAGCAATGGGGCCCAGCATTTT.